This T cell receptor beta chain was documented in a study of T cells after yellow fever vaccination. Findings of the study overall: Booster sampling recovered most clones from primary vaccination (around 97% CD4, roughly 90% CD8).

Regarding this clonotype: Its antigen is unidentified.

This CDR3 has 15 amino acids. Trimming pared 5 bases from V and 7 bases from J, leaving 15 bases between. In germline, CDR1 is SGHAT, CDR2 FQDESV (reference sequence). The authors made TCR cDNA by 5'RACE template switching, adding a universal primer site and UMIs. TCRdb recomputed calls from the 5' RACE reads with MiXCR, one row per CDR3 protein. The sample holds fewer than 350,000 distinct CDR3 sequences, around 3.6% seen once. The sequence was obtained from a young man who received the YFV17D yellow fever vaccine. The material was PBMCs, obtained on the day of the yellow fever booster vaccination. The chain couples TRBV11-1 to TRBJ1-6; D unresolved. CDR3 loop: CASSLNSARNSPLHF. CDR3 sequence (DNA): TGTGCCAGCAGCCTGAACAGTGCTAGGAATTCACCCCTCCACTTT.